This T cell receptor (beta chain) was captured by sequencing in a study of cytomegalovirus exposure and HLA in healthy donors. Primers included in the PCR were 60 Vbeta and 13 Jbeta primers. Only in-frame clones appear in the TCRdb table, and some are missing; sequencing was by immunoSEQ multiplex PCR. This table has 55,000 to 70,000 clones, roughly 74% appearing once. Germline V CDR1 and CDR2: SGHAT, FQNNGV. The CDR3 consists of 14 residues. With V trimmed by 4 bases and J by 7 bases, 5 bases remained unmatched. The chain combines TRBV11-2 with TRBJ2-7, with 12 bases matching TRBD2. The TCR originated in a woman in her fifties or sixties in good health and CMV-seropositive. Sequenced input: PBMCs. The CDR3 DNA is TGTGCCAGCAGCTCTAGCGGGAGGGTAGAAGAGCAGTACTTC. Amino acids: CASSSSGRVEEQYF.